This TCR beta chain came from a study of cytomegalovirus exposure and HLA in healthy donors. In regard to this clone: The target antigen is unknown.

V lost 1 base to trimming and J lost 4 bases; unmatched junction nucleotides: 3. Germline values: CDR1 SEHNR, CDR2 FQNEAQ (reference sequence). This CDR3 has 15 residues. The study, taken as a whole, reports: A few of the chains that were CMV-associated were confirmed in vitro to be specific for CMV antigens.

TCRdb's table, derived via immunoSEQ multiplex PCR, lists solely in-frame clones and lacks some. The table lists tens of thousands of clones, approximately 93% of them singletons. This TCR was recovered from a man younger than 30 in good health and CMV-seropositive. V usage is TRBV7-9 and J usage is TRBJ1-1; TRBD1 matches 10 bases. Sample: PBMCs. The CDR3 region is CASSLDGTGVTEAFF. The CDR3 DNA reads as TGTGCCAGCAGCTTAGATGGGACAGGGGTCACTGAAGCTTTCTTT.